This T cell receptor (beta chain) comes out of a study of blood T cell repertoires in COVID-19. About the research overall: The study drew acute and convalescent COVID-19 samples from the United States, Italy and Spain. Sample material is recorded as cDNA or gDNA derived from T cells, B-cell-depleted T cells, or PBMCs.

Per the original methods: It was from reference gene primer amplification that nucleated cell counts were estimated. Profiling relied on immunoSEQ multiplex PCR, and the TCRdb table lists in-frame clones only, not all of them. V and J calls plus clone size are reproduced from that table; the DNA served to infer D and trimming. This table has 150,000 to 200,000 clones, around 89% appearing once. The V and J ends lost 5 bases and 6 bases, in that order; junction bases with no gene match: 4. The CDR3 runs to 12 residues. Per germline, CDR1 SNHLY and CDR2 FYNNEI. J is TRBJ2-7 and V is TRBV2, with 7 positions matching TRBD1. The TCR was taken from a human donor in a cohort sampled during active COVID-19. Input material: peripheral blood. The CDR3 here is CASSRGQREQYF. Written as DNA, the CDR3 is TGTGCCAGCAGTCGGGGACAGCGCGAGCAGTACTTC.